This T cell receptor (beta chain) stems from a study of shared clonotypes between healthy human individuals. Positively selected for CCR7, the CD45RO-negative cells used as naive CD8 cells excluded terminally differentiated effector memory CD45RA+ cells. Only Caucasian adults living in Nashville, Tennessee made up the donor group. Data came from immunoSEQ multiplex PCR; TCRdb stores just in-frame clones and leaves some out. The sample lists approximately 2,200,000 clones; about 93% were seen once. Study-wide results and caveats: Researchers sampled blood only, noting tissue repertoires likely differ.

Of note for this clone: Its specificity is not known.

The CDR3 spans 14 residues. The germline V and J ends were trimmed by 3 bases and 2 bases, with 11 bases remaining between them. Germline V gene data show CDR1 as SEHNR and CDR2 as FQNEAQ (reference sequence). The TCR was taken from a man aged 18 to 35 in good health. Some clones in this sample may be carry-over from other donors' samples. V and J are TRBV7-9 and TRBJ2-7, with a tentative D call TRBD1 (6 bases). The material sequenced was naive CD8+ T cells from PBMCs. The CDR3: CASSFSGVPYEQYF. CDR3 DNA: TGTGCCAGCAGCTTTTCAGGGGTACCCTACGAGCAGTACTTC.